Presented here are 10 T cell receptor beta chains from one specimen sequenced in a study of OX40 agonist ivuxolimab in advanced cancers. Libraries were prepared by immunoSEQ multiplex PCR; TCRdb keeps only in-frame clonotypes and omits some of them. The data contain around 70,000 clones, approximately 89% of them singletons. The sequencing used CD4+ or CD8+ T cells sorted from blood, collected in a trial of the OX40 agonist ivuxolimab. The origin of the receptors is an adult with an advanced solid tumor such as melanoma, head and neck, liver or kidney cancer.

The chain joins TRBV10-2 to TRBJ1-6, with D perhaps TRBD1 (5 bases). Germline V gene data show CDR1 as WSHSY and CDR2 as SAAADI. V lost 3 bases, J lost 9 bases, and 9 bases lay in between. The CDR3 covers 13 residues. The CDR3 bases are TGCGCCAGCAGTGATGTGAGGGGTTCACCCCTCCACTTT. Amino acids: CASSDVRGSPLHF.

The chain combines TRBV2 with TRBJ2-7; no definite D call. The germline V and J ends were trimmed by 4 bases and 5 bases, with 15 bases remaining between them. The CDR3 runs to 14 residues. The germline V gene has CDR1 SNHLY and CDR2 FYNNEI. This CDR3 is CASSAGSGLNEQYF. The DNA for the CDR3 is TGTGCCAGCAGTGCGGGTTCAGGTTTGAACGAGCAGTACTTC.

The gene calls are TRBV5-5 and TRBJ1-2; 7 bases line up with TRBD1. V dropped 3 bases and J dropped 9; count of bases not matched to a gene: 8. The CDR3 consists of 13 residues. Germline V gives CDR1 SGHKS, CDR2 YYEKEE (reference sequence). Here the CDR3 reads CASSSETGLSYTF. The CDR3 nucleotides read TGTGCCAGCAGCTCGGAGACAGGGCTGAGCTACACCTTC.

The chain uses TRBV19 and TRBJ2-5; a possible D gene is TRBD2 (6 bases). The CDR3 is made up of 13 amino acids. V was cut by 3 bases and J by 5 bases, with 10 bases left in between. Germline V gene sequence: CDR1 LNHDA, CDR2 SQIVND (reference sequence). Here the CDR3 reads CASSMGGAETQYF. CDR3 in DNA: TGTGCCAGTAGTATGGGGGGAGCCGAGACCCAGTACTTC.

The rearrangement uses TRBV30 and TRBJ2-5, with D tentatively TRBD1 (8 bases). This CDR3 has 16 residues. CDR1 and CDR2 (germline): GTSNPN, SVGIG (reference sequence). Trimming left V 2 bases short and J 5 bases short, with 21 bases between. The CDR3 nucleotides read TGTGCCTGGAGTCTCGGTTGGACAGGGAGGGGTGAGACCCAGTACTTC. Protein: CAWSLGWTGRGETQYF.

V usage is TRBV11-3 and J usage is TRBJ2-7, with 7 bases aligning to TRBD1. CDR1 and CDR2 from the germline V gene are SGHNT and YENEEA. This CDR3 comprises 13 residues. The J segment lost 3 bases and the V segment lost 5 bases, leaving 4 bases of the junction unmatched. CDR3 protein: CASSVDRVYEQYF. DNA for the CDR3: TGTGCCAGCAGCGTCGACAGGGTCTACGAGCAGTACTTC.

The rearrangement links TRBV7-3 to TRBJ2-7, with TRBD2 matching over 14 bases. CDR3 length: 15 amino acids. The ends lost 1 base at V and 12 bases at J; junction bases unmatched: 8. Germline loops: CDR1 SGHTA, CDR2 FQGTGA. The CDR3 spells CASSLRGLAGEPVYF. CDR3 bases: TGTGCCAGCAGCTTAAGGGGACTAGCGGGAGAACCGGTGTACTTC. The full variable domain, with the rest looked up from reference TRBV7-3 and TRBJ2-7, is GAGVSQTPSNKVTEKGKYVELRCDPISGHTALYWYRQSLGQGPEFLIYFQGTGAADDSGLPNDRFFAVRPEGSVSTLKIQRTERGDSAVYLCASSLRGLAGEPVYFGPGTRLTVT.

A few counts support this clone. CDR3: CASSQVGLVADTQYF. CDR3 nucleotides: TGCGCCAGCAGCCAAGTAGGACTAGTTGCAGATACGCAGTATTTT. The V call is TRBV4-1, the J call TRBJ2-3; 7 nucleotides match TRBD2. The CDR3 spans 15 residues. Germline trimming cut 1 base from V and 4 bases from J; bases unmatched to any gene: 5. Per the germline V gene, CDR1 is MGHRA and CDR2 is YSYEKL.

This sequence joins TRBV19 and TRBJ2-5; D is unresolved. Trimming took 1 base from V and 1 from J, leaving 10 bases between them. There are 15 residues in the CDR3. Germline V gives CDR1 LNHDA, CDR2 SQIVND (reference sequence). CDR3: CASSIGQSSQETQYF. The CDR3 region has the DNA TGTGCCAGTAGTATAGGTCAGTCGAGCCAAGAGACCCAGTACTTC.

V gene TRBV5-1 combines with J gene TRBJ1-5, with D perhaps matching TRBD1 (6 bases). Germline-derived CDR1 and CDR2 are SGHRS and YFSETQ. This CDR3 is 15 amino acids long. Trimming left V 4 bases short and J 7 bases short, with 18 bases between. The CDR3 here is CASSMTGHAGQPQHF. The CDR3 DNA sequence: TGCGCCAGCAGCATGACAGGTCACGCAGGACAGCCCCAGCATTTT.